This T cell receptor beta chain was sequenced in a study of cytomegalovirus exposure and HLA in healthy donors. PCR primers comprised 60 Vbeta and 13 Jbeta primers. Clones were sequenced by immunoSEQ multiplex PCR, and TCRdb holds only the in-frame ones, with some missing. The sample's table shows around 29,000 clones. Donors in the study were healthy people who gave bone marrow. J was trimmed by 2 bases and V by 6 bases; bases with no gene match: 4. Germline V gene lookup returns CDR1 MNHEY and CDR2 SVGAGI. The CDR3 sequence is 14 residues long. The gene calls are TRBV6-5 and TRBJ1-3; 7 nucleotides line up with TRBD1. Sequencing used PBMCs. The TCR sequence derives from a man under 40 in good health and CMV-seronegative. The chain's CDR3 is CASRFTGAGNTIYF. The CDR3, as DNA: TGTGCCAGCAGGTTCACAGGGGCTGGAAACACCATATATTTT.